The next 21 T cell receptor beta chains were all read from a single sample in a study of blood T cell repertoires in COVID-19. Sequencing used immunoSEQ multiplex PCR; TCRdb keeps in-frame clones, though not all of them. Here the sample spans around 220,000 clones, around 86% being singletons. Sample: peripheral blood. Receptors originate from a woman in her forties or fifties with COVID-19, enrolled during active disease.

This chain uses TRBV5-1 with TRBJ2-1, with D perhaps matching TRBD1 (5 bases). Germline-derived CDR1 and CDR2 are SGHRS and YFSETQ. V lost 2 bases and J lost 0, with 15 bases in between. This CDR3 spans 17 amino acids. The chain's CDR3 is CASSFTATVSSYNEQFF. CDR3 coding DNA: TGCGCCAGCAGCTTCACTGCGACAGTTAGCTCCTACAATGAGCAGTTCTTC.

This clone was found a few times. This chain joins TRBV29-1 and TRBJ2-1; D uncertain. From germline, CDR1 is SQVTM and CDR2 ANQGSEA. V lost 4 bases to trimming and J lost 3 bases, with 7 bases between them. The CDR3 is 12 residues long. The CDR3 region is CSVGALYNEQFF. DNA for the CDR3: TGCAGCGTTGGCGCCCTCTACAATGAGCAGTTCTTC.

For the CDR3, the DNA is TGTGCCAGCAGCGTTTCAGGGGTTGGTCGGGTGAACACTGAAGCTTTCTTT. Translating gives CASSVSGVGRVNTEAFF. This chain uses TRBV7-2 with TRBJ1-1; D perhaps matches TRBD1 (6 bases). The germline V gene encodes CDR1 SGHTA and CDR2 FQGNSA. With 5 bases removed from V and 0 bases from J, the gap between germline ends came to 19 bases. This CDR3 is 17 amino acids long.

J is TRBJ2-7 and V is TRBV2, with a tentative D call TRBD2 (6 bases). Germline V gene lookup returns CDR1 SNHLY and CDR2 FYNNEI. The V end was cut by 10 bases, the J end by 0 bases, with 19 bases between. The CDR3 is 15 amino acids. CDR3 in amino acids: CAIHPGTDFSYEQYF. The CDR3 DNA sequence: TGTGCCATCCATCCCGGGACTGACTTCTCCTACGAGCAGTACTTC.

The DNA for the CDR3 is TGCGCCAGTTCCGGGACAGGGGTCACCGGGGAGCTGTTTTTT. Amino acid sequence: CASSGTGVTGELFF. V and J are TRBV5-1 and TRBJ2-2, with 10 bases lining up with TRBD1. V lost 8 bases and J lost 4; bases outside the gene matches: 5. CDR3 size: 14 residues. Germline loops: CDR1 SGHRS, CDR2 YFSETQ.

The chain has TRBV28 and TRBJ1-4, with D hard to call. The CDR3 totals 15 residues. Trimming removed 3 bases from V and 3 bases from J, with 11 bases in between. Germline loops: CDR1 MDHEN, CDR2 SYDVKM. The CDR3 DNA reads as TGTGCCAGCAGTTTCAAGAGTAGCTCTAATGAAAAACTGTTTTTT. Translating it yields CASSFKSSSNEKLFF. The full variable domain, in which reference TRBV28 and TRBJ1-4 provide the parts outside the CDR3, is DVKVTQSSRYLVKRTGEKVFLECVQDMDHENMFWYRQDPGLGLRLIYFSYDVKMKEKGDIPEGYSVSREKKERFSLILESASTNQTSMYLCASSFKSSSNEKLFFGSGTQLSVL.

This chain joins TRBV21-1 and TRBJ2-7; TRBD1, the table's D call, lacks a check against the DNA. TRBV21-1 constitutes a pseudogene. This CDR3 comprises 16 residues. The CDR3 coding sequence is TGTGCCAGCAGCAAATGGCGGGACAGGGGAAACTACGAGCAGTACGTC. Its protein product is CASSKWRDRGNYEQYV.

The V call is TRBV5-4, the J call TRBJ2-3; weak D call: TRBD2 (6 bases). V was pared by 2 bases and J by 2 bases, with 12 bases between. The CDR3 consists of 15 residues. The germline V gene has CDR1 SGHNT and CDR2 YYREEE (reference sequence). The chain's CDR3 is CASSFGTLTTDTQYF. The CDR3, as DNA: TGTGCCAGCAGCTTCGGGACTCTTACCACAGATACGCAGTATTTT.

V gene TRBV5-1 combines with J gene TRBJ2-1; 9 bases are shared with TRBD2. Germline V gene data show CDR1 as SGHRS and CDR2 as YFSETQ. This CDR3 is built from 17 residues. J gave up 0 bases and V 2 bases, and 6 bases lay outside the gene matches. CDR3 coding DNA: TGCGCCAGCAGCTTAATTAGCGGGGGAAGCTCCTACAATGAGCAGTTCTTC. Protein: CASSLISGGSSYNEQFF. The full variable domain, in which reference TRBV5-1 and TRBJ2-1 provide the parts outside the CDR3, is KAGVTQTPRYLIKTRGQQVTLSCSPISGHRSVSWYQQTPGQGLQFLFEYFSETQRNKGNFPGRFSGRQFSNSRSEMNVSTLELGDSALYLCASSLISGGSSYNEQFFGPGTRLTVL.

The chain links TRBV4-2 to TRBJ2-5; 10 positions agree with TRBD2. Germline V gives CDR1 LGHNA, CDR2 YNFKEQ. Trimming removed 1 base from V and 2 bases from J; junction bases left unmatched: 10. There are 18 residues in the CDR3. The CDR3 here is CASSQARGLAGDQETQYF. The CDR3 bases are TGTGCCAGCAGCCAAGCCCGGGGGCTAGCGGGGGATCAAGAGACCCAGTACTTC.

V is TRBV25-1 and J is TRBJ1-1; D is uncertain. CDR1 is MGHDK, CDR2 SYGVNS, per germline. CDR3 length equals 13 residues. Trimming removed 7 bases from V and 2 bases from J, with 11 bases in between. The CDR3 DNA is TGTGCCAGCACCCCGAGCCAAAACACTGAAGCTTTCTTT. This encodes CASTPSQNTEAFF.

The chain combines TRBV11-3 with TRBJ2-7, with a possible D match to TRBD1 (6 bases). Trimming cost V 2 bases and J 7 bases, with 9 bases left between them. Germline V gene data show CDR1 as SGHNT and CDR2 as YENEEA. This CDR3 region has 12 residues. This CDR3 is CASSLTGFEQYF. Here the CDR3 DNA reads TGTGCCAGCAGCTTAACAGGGTTTGAGCAGTACTTC.

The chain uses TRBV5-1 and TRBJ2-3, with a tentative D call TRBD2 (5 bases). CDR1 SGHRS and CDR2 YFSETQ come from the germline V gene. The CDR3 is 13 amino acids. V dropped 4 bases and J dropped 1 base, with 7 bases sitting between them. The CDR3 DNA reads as TGCGCCAGCAGCCGGGGTCGCACAGATACGCAGTATTTT. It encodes CASSRGRTDTQYF.

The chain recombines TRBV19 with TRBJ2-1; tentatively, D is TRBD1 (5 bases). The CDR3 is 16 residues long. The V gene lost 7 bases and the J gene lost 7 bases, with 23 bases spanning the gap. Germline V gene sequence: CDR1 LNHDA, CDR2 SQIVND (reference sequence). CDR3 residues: CASNSPKGIKLNEQFF. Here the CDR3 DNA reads TGTGCCAGTAATAGCCCCAAGGGGATCAAACTTAATGAGCAGTTCTTC.

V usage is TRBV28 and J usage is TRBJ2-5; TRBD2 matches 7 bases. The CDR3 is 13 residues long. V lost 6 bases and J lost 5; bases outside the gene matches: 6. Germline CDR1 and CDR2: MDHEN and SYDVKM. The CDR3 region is CASSPGGGETQYF. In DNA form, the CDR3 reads TGTGCCAGCAGCCCGGGGGGAGGGGAGACCCAGTACTTC.

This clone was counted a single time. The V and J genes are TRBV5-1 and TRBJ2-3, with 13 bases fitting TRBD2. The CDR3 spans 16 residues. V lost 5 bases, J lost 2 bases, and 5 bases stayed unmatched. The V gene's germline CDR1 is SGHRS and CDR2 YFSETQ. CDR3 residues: CASSTGLAGSTDTQYF. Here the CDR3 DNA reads TGCGCCAGCAGTACGGGACTAGCGGGGTCCACAGATACGCAGTATTTT.

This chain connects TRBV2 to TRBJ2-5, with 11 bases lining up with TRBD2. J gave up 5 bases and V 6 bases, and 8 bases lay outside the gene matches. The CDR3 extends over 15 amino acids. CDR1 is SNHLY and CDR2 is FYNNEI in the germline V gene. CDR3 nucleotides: TGTGCCAGCAGCGGAACTAGCGGGGGAAAGGAGACCCAGTACTTC. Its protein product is CASSGTSGGKETQYF.

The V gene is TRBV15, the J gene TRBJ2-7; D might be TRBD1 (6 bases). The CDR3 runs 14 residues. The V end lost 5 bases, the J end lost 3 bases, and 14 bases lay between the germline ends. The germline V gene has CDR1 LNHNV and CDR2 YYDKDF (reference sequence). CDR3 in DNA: TGTGCCACCAGCGGTACGGAAGGGGGCTACGAGCAGTACTTC. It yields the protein CATSGTEGGYEQYF. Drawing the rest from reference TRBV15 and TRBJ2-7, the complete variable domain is DAMVIQNPRYQVTQFGKPVTLSCSQTLNHNVMYWYQQKSSQAPKLLFHYYDKDFNNEADTPDNFQSRRPNTSFCFLDIRSPGLGDTAMYLCATSGTEGGYEQYFGPGTRLTVT.

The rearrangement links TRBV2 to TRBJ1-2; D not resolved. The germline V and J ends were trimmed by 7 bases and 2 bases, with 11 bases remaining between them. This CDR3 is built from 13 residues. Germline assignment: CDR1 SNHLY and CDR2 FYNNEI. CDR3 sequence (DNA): TGTGCCAGCACTCTGACGGGAAACTATGGCTACACCTTC. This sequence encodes CASTLTGNYGYTF.

Written as DNA, the CDR3 is TGTGCCAGCAGCTTAAACTGGCAAGAGACCCAGTACTTC. Its translation is CASSLNWQETQYF. The chain uses TRBV7-2 and TRBJ2-5; D unclear. The CDR3 length is 13 residues. Germline V gene lookup returns CDR1 SGHTA and CDR2 FQGNSA. The V and J ends lost 2 bases and 2 bases respectively, with 6 bases between them.

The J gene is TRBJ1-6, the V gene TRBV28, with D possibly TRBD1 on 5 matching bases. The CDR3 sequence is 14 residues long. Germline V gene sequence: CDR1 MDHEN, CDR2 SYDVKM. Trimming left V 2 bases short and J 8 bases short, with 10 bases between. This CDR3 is CASSLVQGDSPLHF. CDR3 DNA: TGTGCCAGCAGTTTAGTCCAGGGCGATTCACCCCTCCACTTT.